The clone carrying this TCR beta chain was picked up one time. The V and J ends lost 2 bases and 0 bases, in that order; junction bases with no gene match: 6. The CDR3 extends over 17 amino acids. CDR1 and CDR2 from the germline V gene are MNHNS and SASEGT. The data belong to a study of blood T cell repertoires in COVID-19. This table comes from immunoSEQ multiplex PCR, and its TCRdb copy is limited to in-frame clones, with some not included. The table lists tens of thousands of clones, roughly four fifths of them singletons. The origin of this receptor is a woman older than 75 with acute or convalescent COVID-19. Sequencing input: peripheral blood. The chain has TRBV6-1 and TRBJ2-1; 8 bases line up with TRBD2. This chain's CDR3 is CASSEKKRGSSYNEQFF. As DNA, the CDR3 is TGTGCCAGCAGTGAAAAGAAGCGGGGGAGCTCCTACAATGAGCAGTTCTTC.